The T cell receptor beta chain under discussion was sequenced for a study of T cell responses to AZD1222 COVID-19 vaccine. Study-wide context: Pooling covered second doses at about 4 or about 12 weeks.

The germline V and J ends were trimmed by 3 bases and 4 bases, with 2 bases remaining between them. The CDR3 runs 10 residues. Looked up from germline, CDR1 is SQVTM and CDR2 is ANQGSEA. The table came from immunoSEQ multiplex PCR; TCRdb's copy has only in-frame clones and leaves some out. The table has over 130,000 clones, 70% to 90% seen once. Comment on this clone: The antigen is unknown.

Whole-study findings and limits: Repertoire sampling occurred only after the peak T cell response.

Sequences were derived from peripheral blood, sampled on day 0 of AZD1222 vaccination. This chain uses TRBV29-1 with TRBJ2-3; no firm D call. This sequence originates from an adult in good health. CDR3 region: CSVEADTQYF. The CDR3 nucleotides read TGCAGCGTTGAGGCAGATACGCAGTATTTT.